This is a list of T cell receptor beta chains from one sample in a study of blood T cells in healthy people across ages. MiXCR, run by TCRdb on the 5' RACE reads, gives a single entry per CDR3 protein. This repertoire shows over a million distinct CDR3 sequences, about 45% found once; its top ten account for less than 5%. Input material: blood. Source of these receptors: a woman aged 18-29 years in good health. CDR3s include the opening cysteine and the closing phenylalanine or tryptophan. Clone size is shown for a subset of rows, as once, few, many or a class of expanded clone.

v_call	clone_size	cdr3_aa
TRBV24-1	.	CATSDPGREHTDTQYF
TRBV20-1	few	CSARTSGRGSYEQYF
TRBV5-5	few	CASSLGGGNADTQYF
TRBV6-2/TRBV6-3	.	CASSYSRGRSEQYF
TRBV9	.	CASSRESGVSGNTIYF
TRBV18	.	CASSAQTGAPVMNTEAFF
TRBV7-9	.	CASSTTQGLANTEAFF
TRBV6-5	few	CASSYSGPANTEAFF
TRBV27	.	CASGKQGQGSNQPQHF
TRBV7-2	.	CASSSSGVGYTF
TRBV28	once	CASSSPRYFGANHGYTF
TRBV2	few	CASGDYYEQYF
TRBV27	.	CASSLSGVRGGYTF
TRBV5-1	many	CASSLRDGNYGYTF
TRBV30	few	CAWGTGGFNQPQHF
TRBV5-5	.	CVSSLSTVTTDTQYF
TRBV4-3	.	CASSQDLMSRANGYTF
TRBV28	many	CASSLSRLAGVEQYF
TRBV30	.	CAWSGRMNTEAFF
TRBV20-1	few	CSARGGWGTYEQYF
TRBV7-2	few	CASSLALALGPYNEQFF
TRBV7-2	.	CASSLDREVNEQFF
TRBV4-3	.	CASSQPGTATNEKLFF
TRBV12-3/TRBV12-4	few	CASSLSSGTELYEQYF
TRBV9	.	CASSVDGGTTDTQYF
TRBV4-1	few	CASSRQANEKLFF
TRBV4-3	few	CASSQEYVLAKNIQYF
TRBV12-3/TRBV12-4	.	CASSLGQGRYTEAFF
TRBV7-2	.	CASSSRGADTDTQYF
TRBV20-1	.	CSAREQVNTEAFF
TRBV11-3	.	CASSLDSLGVTGEQYF
TRBV27	.	CASSLAGGFGELFF
TRBV18	few	CASSPVRSGANVLTF
TRBV7-9	.	CASSSLLAGGTYEQYF
TRBV7-9	many	CASSLAFGQGANVLTF
TRBV20-1	.	CSAQHGAYTGELFF
TRBV5-4	many	CASSSGLATYEQYF
TRBV2	.	CATTAGGGFNEQFF
TRBV27	.	CASSLFSGVTDTQYF
TRBV6-1	.	CASSDLQGGNQPQHF
TRBV15	.	CATSRDRGSVNTEAFF
TRBV4-1	.	CASSQRGLAGNTDTQYF
TRBV4-2	few	CASSQDKGTEVGLYEQYF
TRBV10-3	.	CAISESEAGAFDGYTF
TRBV20-1	.	CSASTGPPVGFGYTF
TRBV10-3	few	CATGLAVNYEQYF
TRBV12-3/TRBV12-4	once	CASGGRIHGYTF
TRBV7-6	few	CASSPAVDTQYF
TRBV4-3	.	CASSQDSPGLYGYTF
TRBV19	few	CASSIAAGASYEQYF
TRBV5-1	.	CASSTGTGKNTEAFF
TRBV4-1	few	CASSQVTSSRHNEQFF
TRBV12-3/TRBV12-4	.	CASSPPWTDSYEQYF
TRBV6-2/TRBV6-3	.	CASRARTGGLYGYTF
TRBV7-2	many	CASSLLRRTSNEQFF
TRBV4-3	.	CASSQDTRVKADTQYF
TRBV6-6	once	CASSYSTGAGNQPQHF
TRBV25-1	.	CASGDWGIVEQYF
TRBV18	.	CASSPQRGGVFDYGYTF
TRBV5-1	few	CASSLVVGTASTDTQYF